Each of the 9 T cell receptor beta chains below was sequenced from the same sample in a study of blood T cell repertoires in COVID-19. Generated by immunoSEQ multiplex PCR, the TCRdb table keeps only in-frame clones and is missing some. The sample lists about 49,000 clones; roughly four fifths were seen once. Specimen: peripheral blood. The receptor source for this set is a woman aged 55-69 years with acute or convalescent COVID-19.

The rearrangement joins TRBV6-9 to TRBJ2-5; 7 nucleotides match TRBD1. V was clipped by 5 bases and J by 5 bases; unmatched bases: 8. Germline V gene data show CDR1 as MNHGY and CDR2 as SVAAGI. The CDR3 spans 14 residues. CDR3 residues: CASSADRTQETQYF. DNA of the CDR3: TGTGCCAGCAGTGCGGACAGGACCCAGGAGACCCAGTACTTC.

As for this clone: This sample also contains other DNA sequences that code for the same CDR3. The chain couples TRBV24-1 to TRBJ1-4, with 9 bases identical to TRBD1. The CDR3 length is 14 residues. Germline V gene lookup returns CDR1 KGHDR and CDR2 SFDVKD. V lost 7 bases to trimming and J lost 5 bases; unmatched junction nucleotides: 4. The CDR3 protein is CATSPGQGNEKLFF. Written as DNA, the CDR3 is TGTGCCACCAGCCCCGGACAGGGGAATGAAAAACTGTTTTTT.

The chain links TRBV7-2 to TRBJ1-2; TRBD1 aligns across 9 bases. The CDR3 loop spans 18 amino acids. The V gene's germline CDR1 is SGHTA and CDR2 FQGNSA. V lost 4 bases to trimming and J lost 8 bases; unmatched junction nucleotides: 20. The CDR3 loop is CASSSSGTGRFRAGGYTF. DNA of the CDR3: TGTGCCAGCAGCTCAAGCGGGACAGGGAGATTTCGAGCGGGCGGCTACACCTTC.

This chain links TRBV6-5 with TRBJ1-4; the match to TRBD1 covers 11 bases. The ends lost 0 bases at V and 6 bases at J; junction bases unmatched: 0. Germline CDR1 reads MNHEY; CDR2 reads SVGAGI. The CDR3 covers 15 residues. The CDR3 is CASSYSDRGHEKLFF. The DNA for the CDR3 is TGTGCCAGCAGTTACTCGGACAGGGGGCATGAAAAACTGTTTTTT.

This chain links TRBV19 with TRBJ2-1, with 8 bases that match TRBD1. Germline V gene sequence: CDR1 LNHDA, CDR2 SQIVND (reference sequence). The CDR3 contains 14 residues. Losses at the gene ends were 8 bases for V and 10 bases for J; bases not matched to a gene: 13. Here the CDR3 DNA reads TGTGCCAGTCGGAGACAGGGGACCGCGGGGGAGCAGTTCTTC. It translates to CASRRQGTAGEQFF. The entire variable domain, with the rest obtained from reference TRBV19 and TRBJ2-1, is as follows: DGGITQSPKYLFRKEGQNVTLSCEQNLNHDAMYWYRQDPGQGLRLIYYSQIVNDFQKGDIAEGYSVSREKKESFPLTVTSAQKNPTAFYLCASRRQGTAGEQFFGPGTRLTVL.

The rearrangement links TRBV30 to TRBJ2-3; a possible D gene is TRBD1 (6 bases). V lost 6 bases to trimming and J lost 4 bases, with 17 bases between them. The germline CDR1 and CDR2 sequences are GTSNPN and SVGIG (reference sequence). The CDR3 contains 14 residues. The CDR3 spells CACRTGSGPDTQYF. CDR3 nucleotides: TGTGCCTGTCGCACAGGGTCGGGGCCAGATACGCAGTATTTT.

The chain is built from TRBV5-8 and TRBJ1-2, with D unresolved. CDR3 length: 15 residues. CDR1 SGHTS and CDR2 YDEGEE come from the germline V gene. V was shortened by 6 bases and J by 4 bases, with 19 bases between the two germline ends. The CDR3: CASINVRRVSYGYTF. The CDR3 DNA follows: TGTGCCAGCATTAATGTACGGCGGGTCTCCTATGGCTACACCTTC.

This clone is a singleton in its sample. This chain links TRBV4-1 with TRBJ2-6; 9 bases are a match to TRBD1. The CDR3 covers 16 residues. V lost 5 bases, J lost 0 bases, and 2 bases stayed unmatched. Germline CDR1 is MGHRA and CDR2 is YSYEKL. CDR3 nucleotide sequence: TGCGCCAGCAGCACGGGACAGGGCTCTGGGGCCAACGTCCTGACTTTC. Protein: CASSTGQGSGANVLTF.

The J gene is TRBJ1-2, the V gene TRBV6-6; no reliable D call. Per the germline V gene, CDR1 is MNHNY and CDR2 is SVGAGI (reference sequence). CDR3 length equals 12 residues. V lost 2 bases, J lost 2 bases, and 3 bases lay in between. CDR3 sequence reads: CASSYQNYGYTF. The CDR3 DNA sequence: TGTGCCAGCAGTTACCAGAACTATGGCTACACCTTC.